A single sample gave rise to the 27 T cell receptor beta chains below, sequenced in a study of response to subunit inactivated influenza vaccine. TCRdb reprocessed the RT-PCR reads with MiXCR, giving one entry per CDR3 protein. This repertoire shows around 180,000 distinct CDR3 sequences, around a tenth found once; its top ten account for about 11%. This specimen consisted of non-naive T cells sorted from PBMCs, obtained on the day of vaccination. These receptors originate from a man aged 45 to 65 who received an inactivated influenza vaccine.

This clonotype was picked up many times. The chain has TRBV7-3 and TRBJ1-1; D is ambiguous. From germline, CDR1 is SGHTA and CDR2 FQGTGA. The CDR3 length is 13 residues. V lost 5 bases, J lost 1 base, and 8 bases lay in between. CDR3 nucleotides: TGTGCCAGCAGCCCGACACCGAACACTGAAGCTTTCTTT. This sequence encodes CASSPTPNTEAFF.

The V gene is TRBV5-1, the J gene TRBJ2-5; 11 positions match TRBD2. Trimming took 0 bases from V and 2 from J; bases not matched to a gene: 6. This CDR3 is built from 17 residues. Germline CDR1 is SGHRS and CDR2 is YFSETQ. CDR3 DNA: TGCGCCAGCAGCTTGGCCCTAGCGGGGGGACCTCAAGAGACCCAGTACTTC. Its translation is CASSLALAGGPQETQYF. Complete variable domain (other parts from reference TRBV5-1 and TRBJ2-5): KAGVTQTPRYLIKTRGQQVTLSCSPISGHRSVSWYQQTPGQGLQFLFEYFSETQRNKGNFPGRFSGRQFSNSRSEMNVSTLELGDSALYLCASSLALAGGPQETQYFGPGTRLLVL.

This clonotype showed up many times. The rearrangement uses TRBV18 and TRBJ2-2; D is uncertain. V lost 3 bases and J 0 bases, leaving 17 bases between the germline ends. Germline V gene data show CDR1 as KGHSH and CDR2 as LQKENI. The CDR3 covers 18 residues. Here the CDR3 reads CASSPSTLGYTNTGELFF. CDR3 DNA sequence: TGTGCCAGCTCACCTAGCACGCTAGGATACACGAACACCGGGGAGCTGTTTTTT.

This clonotype has a handful of counts. The chain links TRBV12-3 or TRBV12-4 to TRBJ1-1; 8 bases are shared with TRBD1. This CDR3 contains 14 residues. V lost 3 bases, J lost 6 bases, and 6 bases stayed unmatched. The CDR3 nucleotides read TGTGCCAGCAGTTTCACAGGGGGGTTCGCTGAAGCTTTCTTT. This codes for CASSFTGGFAEAFF.

This clonotype was seen repeatedly, ten times or more. The chain combines TRBV5-1 with TRBJ2-5; a possible D gene is TRBD1 (5 bases). V was clipped by 1 base and J by 2 bases, with 12 bases between them. CDR1 SGHRS and CDR2 YFSETQ come from the germline V gene. The CDR3 has 15 amino acids. The CDR3 protein is CASSLTSRQQETQYF. The CDR3 nucleotides are TGCGCCAGCAGCTTGACGTCGAGACAGCAAGAGACCCAGTACTTC.

For the CDR3, the DNA is TGCGCCAGCAGCTTGCAGCCCGGGACAGGGTTAACTCATACCCTACGAGAGCAGTACTTC. As protein: CASSLQPGTGLTHTLREQYF. The chain combines TRBV5-1 with TRBJ2-7; 9 nucleotides agree with TRBD1. Germline values: CDR1 SGHRS, CDR2 YFSETQ. Trimming removed 1 base from V and 7 bases from J; junction bases left unmatched: 24. The CDR3 extends over 20 amino acids.

At least ten counts were recorded for this clonotype. This rearrangement joins TRBV7-2 to TRBJ1-1; TRBD1 might be the D (6 bases). From germline, CDR1 is SGHTA and CDR2 FQGNSA. This CDR3 has 13 residues. Trimming took 0 bases from V and 9 from J, leaving 11 bases between them. For the CDR3, the DNA is TGTGCCAGCAGCTTAGCGCAAAGGGGGAAAGCTTTCTTT. It is translated as CASSLAQRGKAFF.

The rearrangement links TRBV7-2 to TRBJ1-2; TRBD1 matches 11 bases. The germline V gene encodes CDR1 SGHTA and CDR2 FQGNSA. V trimming: 1 base; J trimming: 8 bases; junction bases outside the gene matches: 6. The CDR3 is made up of 15 amino acids. CDR3 sequence (DNA): TGTGCCAGCAGCTTAGTTCTTGGGACAGGGGGAGGCTACACCTTC. Protein sequence: CASSLVLGTGGGYTF. The full variable domain, rest sourced from reference TRBV7-2 and TRBJ1-2, is GAGVSQSPSNKVTEKGKDVELRCDPISGHTALYWYRQSLGQGLEFLIYFQGNSAPDKSGLPSDRFSAERTGGSVSTLTIQRTQQEDSAVYLCASSLVLGTGGGYTFGSGTRLTVV.

The rearrangement joins TRBV2 to TRBJ2-2, with D possibly matching TRBD2 (6 bases). Deletions cut 4 bases from V and 4 bases from J, with 10 bases between. Germline CDR1 is SNHLY and CDR2 is FYNNEI. The CDR3 has 14 residues. The CDR3 spells CASSVGGLTGELFF. The DNA for the CDR3 is TGTGCCAGCAGTGTTGGGGGACTCACCGGGGAGCTGTTTTTT.

The CDR3 nucleotides are TGTGCCAGCAGCCAGCGGGGCCCCTCTGGAAACACCATATATTTT. Translated, it gives CASSQRGPSGNTIYF. The J gene is TRBJ1-3, the V gene TRBV7-2; a possible D gene is TRBD1 (5 bases). Germline V gene sequence: CDR1 SGHTA, CDR2 FQGNSA. This CDR3 spans 15 amino acids. Trimming cost V 5 bases and J 0 bases, with 11 bases left between them.

This clonotype was recorded many times. J is TRBJ1-2 and V is TRBV4-1; TRBD1 matches at 8 bases. There are 13 residues in the CDR3. Unmatched junction bases numbered 2, after V lost 5 bases and J lost 3 bases. CDR1 is MGHRA and CDR2 is YSYEKL in the germline V gene. The CDR3 DNA sequence: TGCGCCAGCAGCACAGGGGGGGACTATGGCTACACCTTC. This gives the protein CASSTGGDYGYTF.

This clonotype was observed a handful of times. The chain recombines TRBV2 with TRBJ1-1; possibly TRBD1 for D (5 bases). The CDR3 has 11 residues. Trimming pared 6 bases from V and 7 bases from J, leaving 9 bases between. CDR1 SNHLY and CDR2 FYNNEI come from the germline V gene. CDR3: CASSFDSEAFF. CDR3 bases: TGTGCCAGCAGCTTTGACAGTGAAGCTTTCTTT.

This clonotype showed up just a few times. The chain uses TRBV28 and TRBJ2-7, with D perhaps assigned TRBD1 or TRBD2 (5 bases each). The CDR3 has 13 residues. The germline V and J ends were trimmed by 8 bases and 1 base, with 12 bases remaining between them. CDR1 is MDHEN and CDR2 is SYDVKM in the germline V gene. CDR3 sequence: CASFSGRSYEQYF. The CDR3, as DNA: TGTGCCAGCTTTTCGGGACGGTCCTACGAGCAGTACTTC.

This clonotype was counted a few times. The junction differs from germline at one of its ends, possibly a read error. The rearrangement joins TRBV20-1 to TRBJ1-2, with D possibly matching TRBD1 (5 bases). The CDR3 loop spans 9 amino acids. Germline V lookup: CDR1 DFQATT, CDR2 SNEGSKA (reference sequence). DNA for the CDR3: TGCAGTGCAACACCGGGACTCGTTTTC. It is translated as CSATPGLVF.

This clonotype was seen more than once but under ten times. The chain recombines TRBV6-1 with TRBJ2-7, with 8 bases identical to TRBD1. Germline CDR1 reads MNHNS; CDR2 reads SASEGT. This CDR3 contains 13 residues. Trimming cost V 7 bases and J 3 bases; bases outside gene matches: 5. CDR3 in DNA: TGTGCCAGCAAGGGGACAGGCCTCTACGAGCAGTACTTC. Its translation: CASKGTGLYEQYF.

J is TRBJ1-5 and V is TRBV11-2; D remains ambiguous. The CDR3 runs to 14 residues. The ends were cut back, 4 bases at V and 7 bases at J, with 14 bases in the middle. Germline CDR1 and CDR2: SGHAT and FQNNGV. CDR3 sequence (DNA): TGTGCCAGCAGCTCGTCTAGGGTTGGACAGCCCCAGCATTTT. It codes for CASSSSRVGQPQHF. The complete variable domain, with remaining parts taken from reference TRBV11-2 and TRBJ1-5, reads EAGVAQSPRYKIIEKRQSVAFWCNPISGHATLYWYQQILGQGPKLLIQFQNNGVVDDSQLPKDRFSAERLKGVDSTLKIQPAKLEDSAVYLCASSSSRVGQPQHFGDGTRLSIL.

This clonotype was seen at least ten times. The genes are TRBV20-1 and TRBJ2-7; possible D gene TRBD1, 6 bases. CDR1 and CDR2 (germline): DFQATT, SNEGSKA (reference sequence). Trimming removed 1 base at V and 2 bases at J, with 6 bases between. The CDR3 runs 12 residues. The CDR3 protein is CSARGQAYEQYF. CDR3 sequence (DNA): TGCAGTGCTAGAGGACAGGCCTACGAGCAGTACTTC.

This clonotype has only a few counts. The chain's CDR3 is CASWAGSGYNEQFF. The CDR3, as DNA: TGTGCCAGCTGGGCAGGGAGCGGGTACAATGAGCAGTTCTTC. The chain has TRBV2 and TRBJ2-1, with D maybe TRBD2 (6 bases). Germline assignment: CDR1 SNHLY and CDR2 FYNNEI. V gave up 8 bases and J gave up 4 bases, with 15 bases separating them. This CDR3 has 14 amino acids. The full variable domain, rest sourced from reference TRBV2 and TRBJ2-1, is EPEVTQTPSHQVTQMGQEVILRCVPISNHLYFYWYRQILGQKVEFLVSFYNNEISEKSEIFDDQFSVERPDGSNFTLKIRSTKLEDSAMYFCASWAGSGYNEQFFGPGTRLTVL.

V gene TRBV7-2 combines with J gene TRBJ1-1, with D possibly TRBD1 on 6 matching bases. Germline V gives CDR1 SGHTA, CDR2 FQGNSA. With 1 base removed from V and 3 bases from J, the gap between germline ends came to 12 bases. The CDR3 covers 15 residues. The DNA of the CDR3 is TGTGCCAGCAGCTTAGGGCGTCAGGGGTACACTGAAGCTTTCTTT. Protein: CASSLGRQGYTEAFF.

The chain employs TRBV9 and TRBJ2-5, with D possibly being TRBD1 (5 bases). CDR3 length equals 15 residues. Trimming pared 0 bases from V and 1 base from J, leaving 10 bases between. The germline V gene has CDR1 SGDLS and CDR2 YYNGEE. The CDR3 bases are TGTGCCAGCAGCGTAGGGGCAGGGCTCCAAGAGACCCAGTACTTC. It yields the protein CASSVGAGLQETQYF.

The V gene is TRBV20-1, the J gene TRBJ2-5, with D maybe TRBD2 (5 bases). The CDR3 has 13 residues. CDR1 DFQATT and CDR2 SNEGSKA come from the germline V gene (reference sequence). Trimming removed 1 base from V and 0 bases from J, with 6 bases in between. The CDR3 sequence is CSARGGYQETQYF. CDR3 nucleotides: TGCAGTGCTAGAGGCGGGTACCAAGAGACCCAGTACTTC.

The genes are TRBV18 and TRBJ1-2, with 7 bases fitting TRBD1. V lost 2 bases and J lost 10; bases outside the gene matches: 10. The germline gives CDR1 KGHSH, CDR2 LQKENI. The CDR3 is made up of 14 amino acids. The CDR3 region has the DNA TGTGCCAGCTCACCATCGACAGGGACCTTTGACTACACCTTC. Its translation: CASSPSTGTFDYTF. Using reference TRBV18 and TRBJ1-2 for the parts outside the CDR3, the full variable domain is NAGVMQNPRHLVRRRGQEARLRCSPMKGHSHVYWYRQLPEEGLKFMVYLQKENIIDESGMPKERFSAEFPKEGPSILRIQQVVRGDSAAYFCASSPSTGTFDYTFGSGTRLTVV.

This clonotype was observed at least ten times. The CDR3 nucleotides are TGTGCCAGCAGCTTAAACTTCCATTTCTACAATGAGCAGTTCTTC. Translation: CASSLNFHFYNEQFF. V and J are TRBV7-8 and TRBJ2-1; D is unclear. Looked up from germline, CDR1 is SGHVS and CDR2 is FQNEAQ. CDR3 length equals 15 residues. Trimming left V 2 bases short and J 3 bases short, with 11 bases between.

This clonotype has a handful of counts. As DNA, the CDR3 is TGTGCCATCAGTGAGCCAGGACAGGGGGCGCGTGGCACTGAAGCTTTCTTT. Protein sequence: CAISEPGQGARGTEAFF. The J gene is TRBJ1-1, the V gene TRBV10-3; 11 nucleotides line up with TRBD1. Per the germline V gene, CDR1 is ENHRY and CDR2 is SYGVKD. After removal of 2 bases from V and 4 bases from J, the junction contained 9 bases not matched to a gene. This CDR3 is 17 amino acids long.

The chain carries TRBV7-9 and TRBJ1-1; no definite D call. The germline gives CDR1 SEHNR, CDR2 FQNEAQ (reference sequence). The CDR3 covers 14 residues. V lost 1 base, J lost 1 base, and 7 bases lay in between. In DNA form, the CDR3 reads TGTGCCAGCAGCTTAGGAGATACGAACACTGAAGCTTTCTTT. It yields the protein CASSLGDTNTEAFF.

This chain connects TRBV6-2 or TRBV6-3 to TRBJ2-1, with a weak D call TRBD1 (6 bases). CDR1 is MNHEY and CDR2 is SVGEGT in the germline V gene. V was clipped by 0 bases and J by 0 bases, with 24 bases between them. The CDR3 has 21 amino acids. The CDR3 bases are TGTGCCAGCAGTTACTCGAGGTCTGGGGGCCACAAGTACGGCTCCTACAATGAGCAGTTCTTC. It specifies CASSYSRSGGHKYGSYNEQFF.

This clonotype was recorded at least ten times. This chain links TRBV24-1 with TRBJ2-2, with D maybe TRBD1 (5 bases). Trimming removed 4 bases from V and 3 bases from J, with 11 bases in between. The CDR3 is 15 amino acids. CDR1 and CDR2 from the germline V gene are KGHDR and SFDVKD. The CDR3 bases are TGTGCCACCAGTGACCTGGACATCGACACCGGGGAGCTGTTTTTT. It is translated as CATSDLDIDTGELFF.